This T cell receptor (beta chain) came from a study of T cells in Graves' hyperthyroidism and ophthalmopathy. Points from the study as a whole: Blood samples included most of the expanded thyroid clonotypes exceeding 0.001. Progression to ophthalmopathy was predicted a median of roughly 6.8 months early.

RNA transcripts were the template for amplifying TCR beta CDR3 regions. In the first-round RT-PCR of the TCR CDR3, the HTBI primer set was used. TCRdb reprocessed the multiplex PCR reads with MiXCR, giving one entry per CDR3 protein. The sample has a few hundred thousand distinct CDR3 sequences; more than 15% are singletons. Germline CDR1 reads DFQATT; CDR2 reads SNEGSKA (reference sequence). The CDR3 sequence is 15 residues long. Trimming left V 6 bases short and J 4 bases short, with 19 bases between. The table lists this clonotype with many counts. Its antigen is still unknown. Clinical symptoms, serum thyroxine and TRAb, thyroid ultrasound and orbital computed tomography were used for the diagnoses. The source of the PBMCs was approximately 9.5 ml of fresh peripheral blood.

The chain couples TRBV20-1 to TRBJ2-1; no clear D gene. Sequencing was done on a sample of blood. This TCR was sampled from a woman aged 40-49 years with Graves' ophthalmopathy. This CDR3 reads CSAPQVGIVYNEQFF. The DNA for the CDR3 is TGCAGTGCACCTCAGGTGGGGATTGTTTACAATGAGCAGTTCTTC.